This T cell receptor (beta chain) emerged from a study of CD8+CD57+ T cells in acquired aplastic anemia. Notes on the study in general: Patients and controls had CD8+ Simpson's diversity values that were not significantly distinct.

This clonotype was detected many times. Its target is unknown. Before being chosen for sequencing, patients had shown CD8+CD57+ cell expansion by flow cytometry. Genomic DNA, serving as template, underwent TCR beta VDJ and CDR3 profiling. TCRdb passed the reads through MiXCR, listing each CDR3 protein once. The table includes 150,000 to 200,000 distinct CDR3 sequences, about 45% detected once. V lost 8 bases to trimming and J lost 1 base; unmatched junction nucleotides: 3. Germline CDR1 and CDR2: PRHDT and FYEKMQ (reference sequence). The CDR3 length is 14 residues. The receptor comes from a human donor with aplastic anemia. This sequence joins TRBV13 and TRBJ2-7; TRBD2 matches at 12 bases. Sequenced sample: sorted CD4+, CD8+, or CD8+CD57+ T cells (not recorded which) from PBMCs. The CDR3 DNA follows: TGTGCCAGCCTGACTAGCGGGAGTTCCTACGAGCAGTACTTC. Translating it yields CASLTSGSSYEQYF.